This is a list of T cell receptor beta chains from one sample in a study of OX40 agonist ivuxolimab in advanced cancers. Libraries were prepared by immunoSEQ multiplex PCR; TCRdb keeps only in-frame clonotypes and omits some of them. This table has some 74,000 clones, 86% appearing once. Source: CD4+ or CD8+ T cells sorted from blood, taken in a trial of the OX40 agonist ivuxolimab. All receptors derive from an adult with an advanced solid tumor such as melanoma, head and neck, liver or kidney cancer. Each CDR3 is given with its conserved first and last residue. D genes are given only for firm matches. Rows give clone size only sometimes, using once, few, many, or a class for an expanded clone.

TRBJ2-1	TRBD2	TRBV9	.	TGTGCCAGCAGCGTAGCACCCGGGGAGGGCGTGCAGTTCTTC	CASSVAPGEGVQFF
TRBJ1-1	.	TRBV30	few	TGTGCCTGGGGTTCTCCCCGAAGGTGGGACACTGAAGCTTTCTTT	CAWGSPRRWDTEAFF
TRBJ2-1	TRBD1	TRBV12-5	once	TGTGCTAGTGGTTCAGGGGGCAATGACAATGAGCAGTTCTTC	CASGSGGNDNEQFF
TRBJ2-3	TRBD2	TRBV30	.	TGTGCCTGGTCGAAAGCGGGGGGGAGAGATACGCAGTATTTT	CAWSKAGGRDTQYF
TRBJ1-4	TRBD1	TRBV10-1	.	TGCGCCAGCGGCGGACAGGGTCGCCTGTTTTTT	CASGGQGRLFF
TRBJ2-1	TRBD2	TRBV5-1	.	TGCGCCAGCAGCTTGTCGCCGGGGGGGAACAATGAGCAGTTCTTC	CASSLSPGGNNEQFF
TRBJ2-3	.	TRBV14	.	TGTGCCAGCAGCCAAGCTAATACGCAGTATTTT	CASSQANTQYF
TRBJ1-5	.	TRBV18	.	TGTGCCAGCTCAAAACAGGGTAGCAATCAGCCCCAGCATTTT	CASSKQGSNQPQHF
TRBJ2-7	TRBD2	TRBV18	.	TGTGCCAGCTCACCAGCTGCGGGGGGGGACTACGAGCAGTACTTC	CASSPAAGGDYEQYF
TRBJ2-5	.	TRBV10-3	.	TGTGCCATCAGTGACACCCCGGGAGAGACCCAGTACTTC	CAISDTPGETQYF
TRBJ2-7	.	TRBV9	.	TGTGCCAGCAGCCCAACCCCCCGGACGAGCTCCTACGAGCAGTACTTC	CASSPTPRTSSYEQYF
TRBJ2-5	TRBD1	TRBV6-4	.	TGTGCCAGCAGTTTCGGGACAGGGGAGACCCAGTACTTC	CASSFGTGETQYF
TRBJ2-5	TRBD2	TRBV20-1	.	TGCAGTGCTACAGCGGGGGAGACCCAGTACTTC	CSATAGETQYF
TRBJ2-7	TRBD1	TRBV19	.	TGTGCCAGTAGTCTCCGACAGGGGTCCTGGGGGCAGTACTTC	CASSLRQGSWGQYF
TRBJ2-5	.	TRBV6-6	.	TGTGCCAGCAGTTACTCGGGGGGCCAAGAGACCCAGTACTTC	CASSYSGGQETQYF
TRBJ1-1	.	TRBV11-3	.	TGTGCCAGCAGCTTTCCGGGAGCGAACACTGAAGCTTTCTTT	CASSFPGANTEAFF
TRBJ2-7	.	TRBV6-5	.	TGTGCCAGCAGCCCGGACAGAGGCTACGAGCAGTACTTC	CASSPDRGYEQYF
TRBJ2-7	TRBD2	TRBV10-3	.	TGTGCCATCAGTGAATCGCTAGCGGGAGACAGGTCCTACGAGCAGTACTTC	CAISESLAGDRSYEQYF
TRBJ1-6	.	TRBV5-5	.	TGTGCCAGCAGTTCCGGACCGAATTCACCCCTCCACTTT	CASSSGPNSPLHF
TRBJ2-1	.	TRBV5-6	.	TGTGCCAGCAGCCCAAAGTGGACTATCGGGAGTATGGAGCAGTTCTTC	CASSPKWTIGSMEQFF
TRBJ2-1	.	TRBV11-2	.	TGTGCCAGCAGTTTTTTGGACGGAGTCAATGAGCAGTTCTTC	CASSFLDGVNEQFF
TRBJ2-1	.	TRBV19	.	TGTGCCAGTAGTACGCCGGGGGTTAGCTCCTACAATGAGCAGTTCTTC	CASSTPGVSSYNEQFF
TRBJ1-5	.	TRBV6-5	.	TGTGCCAGCAGTTACTCGATGGGGGGTAATCAGCCCCAGCATTTT	CASSYSMGGNQPQHF
TRBJ2-1	.	TRBV11-3	.	TGTGCCAGCAGCTTAGGGGGGCCGAACAATGAGCAGTTCTTC	CASSLGGPNNEQFF
TRBJ2-2	.	TRBV9	.	TGTGCCAGCAGCGTAGCCCCTGACACCGGGGAGCTGTTTTTT	CASSVAPDTGELFF
TRBJ2-5	.	TRBV5-1	.	TGCGCCAGCAGACTAAGGGGACCACAAGAGACCCAGTACTTC	CASRLRGPQETQYF